This T cell receptor (beta chain) was captured by sequencing in a study of cytotoxic CD8 clonotypes in ibrutinib-treated CLL. Study-wide context: Timing of response sample collection was a median around 13 months after treatment start, with a range of 6 to 36. Regarding the study as a whole: Under therapy, public clonotypes either contracted or stayed stable, and they were uncommon.

The CDR3 length is 19 residues. Germline lookup yields CDR1 LGHNA and CDR2 YNFKEQ. V gave up 1 base and J gave up 2 bases; unmatched junction bases: 7. Points on this clone: Antigen unknown.

The repertoire was sequenced with immunoSEQ multiplex PCR; TCRdb's copy has only in-frame clones and lacks some. The sample records hundreds of thousands of clones, roughly 70% being singletons. The material was PBMCs, obtained after 24 months of ibrutinib treatment. This receptor was obtained from a human donor with chronic lymphocytic leukemia. The chain links TRBV4-2 to TRBJ2-5; TRBD2 agrees at 16 bases. The CDR3 region is CASSQGGTSGRGAQETQYF. The CDR3 region has the DNA TGTGCCAGCAGCCAAGGAGGGACTAGCGGGAGGGGAGCTCAAGAGACCCAGTACTTC.